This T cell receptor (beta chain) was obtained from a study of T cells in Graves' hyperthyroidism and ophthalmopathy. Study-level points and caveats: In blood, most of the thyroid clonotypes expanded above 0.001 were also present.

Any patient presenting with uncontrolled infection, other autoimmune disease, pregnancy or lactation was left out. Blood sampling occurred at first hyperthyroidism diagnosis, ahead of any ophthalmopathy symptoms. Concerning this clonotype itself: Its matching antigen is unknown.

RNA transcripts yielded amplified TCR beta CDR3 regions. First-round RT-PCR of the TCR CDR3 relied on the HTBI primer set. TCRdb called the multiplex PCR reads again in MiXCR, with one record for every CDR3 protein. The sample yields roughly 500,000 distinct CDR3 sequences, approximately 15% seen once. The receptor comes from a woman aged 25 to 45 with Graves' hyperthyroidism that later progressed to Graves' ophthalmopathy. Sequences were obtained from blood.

The CDR3 loop is CSNTLETGTTDTQYF. The CDR3 DNA reads TGCAGCAATACCTTAGAGACAGGGACGACAGATACGCAGTATTTT. V usage is TRBV29-1 and J usage is TRBJ2-3; 7 nucleotides line up with TRBD1. This CDR3 is 15 amino acids long. J was trimmed by 3 bases and V by 8 bases; bases with no gene match: 14. Germline CDR1 and CDR2: SQVTM and ANQGSEA.